The sequence of this T cell receptor (beta chain) was determined in a study of type 1 regulatory T cells. This CDR3 contains 13 residues. Trimming cost V 3 bases and J 8 bases, with 16 bases left between them. The germline V gene has CDR1 DFQATT and CDR2 SNEGSKA (reference sequence). Concerning this clonotype itself: Its antigen is currently unknown.

TCRdb itself ran the reads through MiXCR, one entry per CDR3 protein. The table records about 62,000 distinct CDR3 sequences, over 50% of them present only once. Study-level findings and limits: Tr1 cells had a more restricted TCR repertoire than non-Tr1 cells.

The chain recombines TRBV20-1 with TRBJ1-2; maybe TRBD1 (6 bases). The specimen sequenced was cultured non-Tr1 T cells, either the whole culture or a sorted T cell fraction (not recorded which). This receptor was taken from a human donor in good health. The chain's CDR3 is CSARDYRELGYTF. CDR3 nucleotides: TGCAGTGCTAGGGACTACAGGGAACTGGGCTACACCTTC.